What follows is one T cell receptor (beta chain) and its context. According to the study, genomic DNA was the template for TCR beta VDJ and CDR3 profiling. TCRdb redid the calling of the reads with MiXCR, one entry per CDR3 protein. Counted here are 150,000 to 200,000 distinct CDR3 sequences, around 65% occurring once; the ten biggest clones make up about 43%. The sample is drawn from a study of CD8+CD57+ T cells in acquired aplastic anemia. With 0 bases removed from V and 8 bases from J, the gap between germline ends came to 8 bases. Germline CDR1 LNHNV, CDR2 YYDKDF (reference sequence). The CDR3 covers 13 residues.

The sequenced material came from sorted CD4+, CD8+, or CD8+CD57+ T cells (not recorded which) from PBMCs. The rearrangement links TRBV15 to TRBJ2-1; TRBD2 is a possible D gene (6 bases). The sequence came from a human donor with severe aplastic anemia or a healthy control (not recorded which). Here the CDR3 DNA reads TGTGCCACCAGCAGAGATGCTAGCGATGAGCAGTTCTTC. As protein: CATSRDASDEQFF.